This T cell receptor beta chain was captured by sequencing in a study of blood T cell repertoires in COVID-19. The CDR3 is made up of 13 amino acids. Germline V lookup: CDR1 SGHRS, CDR2 YFSETQ. J was trimmed by 7 bases and V by 4 bases; bases with no gene match: 7. Data came from immunoSEQ multiplex PCR; TCRdb stores just in-frame clones and leaves some out. Of about 97,000 clones in the sample, more than 70% were seen once. Material for sequencing was peripheral blood. The chain employs TRBV5-1 and TRBJ2-7; 8 positions match TRBD1. The source is a human donor in a cohort sampled during active COVID-19. CDR3 coding DNA: TGCGCCAGCAGCACGGACAGGGCCGAGGAGCAGTACTTC. It codes for CASSTDRAEEQYF.